Below, 25 T cell receptor beta chains from the same sample are listed, as sequenced in a study of Graves' ophthalmopathy and Graves' hyperthyroidism. For repertoire sequencing, the TCR beta CDR3 regions were amplified from RNA transcripts. The first round was an RT-PCR with HTBI primers, and the second round was a multiplex PCR. Via MiXCR, TCRdb re-called the multiplex PCR reads, giving one row per CDR3 protein. Of fewer than 600,000 distinct CDR3 sequences in the sample, approximately 15% were seen once. Sequencing was carried out using blood. These receptors originate from a woman aged 25 to 39 with Graves' ophthalmopathy.

The rearrangement uses TRBV27 and TRBJ2-7; D gene uncertain. This CDR3 is 13 amino acids long. The V end was cut by 4 bases, the J end by 0 bases, with 7 bases between. Germline assignment: CDR1 MNHEY and CDR2 SMNVEV (reference sequence). The CDR3: CASSSQYSYEQYF. CDR3 sequence (DNA): TGTGCCAGCAGTTCCCAGTACTCCTACGAGCAGTACTTC.

This clonotype was found many times. The chain has TRBV25-1 and TRBJ2-7; 7 bases map to TRBD1. The CDR3 has 13 amino acids. V lost 3 bases to trimming and J lost 6 bases; unmatched junction nucleotides: 5. Per germline, CDR1 MGHDK and CDR2 SYGVNS. The CDR3 here is CASSETGSAEQYF. CDR3 DNA: TGTGCCAGCAGTGAGACAGGGTCTGCCGAGCAGTACTTC.

Many counts were recorded for this clonotype. The V call is TRBV6-1, the J call TRBJ2-4, with D perhaps being TRBD1 or TRBD2 (6 bases each). CDR1 and CDR2 (germline): MNHNS, SASEGT. V lost 11 bases and J lost 0, with 17 bases in between. CDR3 size: 15 residues. CDR3 nucleotides: TGTGCCGGCGGGGACGGACAGCTAGCCAAAAACATTCAGTACTTC. It codes for CAGGDGQLAKNIQYF.

This clonotype was seen ten or more times. The rearrangement links TRBV19 to TRBJ1-2; possibly TRBD1 for D (6 bases). This CDR3 region has 18 residues. Germline-derived CDR1 and CDR2 are LNHDA and SQIVND (reference sequence). The V and J ends lost 6 bases and 2 bases respectively, with 25 bases between them. This chain's CDR3 is CASSPVPRGGYRNYGYTF. The CDR3, as DNA: TGTGCCAGTAGCCCAGTCCCCAGGGGAGGTTATCGGAACTATGGCTACACCTTC.

At least ten counts were recorded for this clonotype. This rearrangement joins TRBV6-2 or TRBV6-3 to TRBJ1-6; no clear D. Trimming stripped 7 bases from V and 9 bases from J, with 13 bases between. This CDR3 contains 13 residues. Germline V gives CDR1 MNHEY, CDR2 SVGEGT. The CDR3 protein is CASTETGGSPLHF. The CDR3 nucleotides are TGTGCCAGCACAGAAACCGGAGGTTCACCCCTCCACTTT.

The rearrangement links TRBV5-4 to TRBJ1-2; 7 positions agree with TRBD1. The trim removed 4 bases at V and 7 bases at J, leaving 10 bases unmatched. From germline, CDR1 is SGHNT and CDR2 YYREEE (reference sequence). CDR3 length: 14 residues. The CDR3 sequence: CASSRRTGTCGYTF. CDR3 bases: TGTGCCAGCAGCCGTCGGACAGGCACCTGTGGCTACACCTTC.

This chain uses TRBV12-3 or TRBV12-4 with TRBJ2-5, with 12 bases that match TRBD2. This CDR3 has 16 residues. V was clipped by 5 bases and J by 5 bases; unmatched bases: 9. The CDR3 nucleotides are TGTGCCAGCAGTCGAAGACTAGCGGGAGACCGTGAGACCCAGTACTTC. Its translation: CASSRRLAGDRETQYF.

This clonotype has a count of ten or more. The gene calls are TRBV6-1 and TRBJ1-1; D is possibly TRBD1 (6 bases). CDR3 size: 14 residues. V was clipped by 6 bases and J by 2 bases, with 13 bases between them. Per germline, CDR1 MNHNS and CDR2 SASEGT. CDR3 DNA: TGTGCCAGCAGAGAGCAGGGGCGCAACACTGAAGCTTTCTTT. This encodes CASREQGRNTEAFF.

This clonotype was counted ten times or more. The rearrangement uses TRBV12-3 or TRBV12-4 and TRBJ1-5, with D uncertain. The CDR3 spans 18 residues. V lost 5 bases to trimming and J lost 2 bases, with 22 bases between them. The CDR3 DNA reads TGTGCCAGCAGTCCCCTTGACTATAGACACCAGCGCAATCAGCCCCAGCATTTT. Its translation: CASSPLDYRHQRNQPQHF.

The chain joins TRBV6-5 to TRBJ1-6, with 8 bases fitting TRBD1. The CDR3 runs 13 residues. The J segment lost 8 bases and the V segment lost 6 bases, leaving 3 bases of the junction unmatched. The V gene's germline CDR1 is MNHEY and CDR2 SVGAGI. In nucleotides, the CDR3 is TGTGCCAGCAGACGGGACAGGTATTCACCCCTCCACTTT. Protein product: CASRRDRYSPLHF.

This clonotype was found many times. V usage is TRBV6-5 and J usage is TRBJ1-1; D is undetermined. The CDR3 loop spans 13 amino acids. Looked up from germline, CDR1 is MNHEY and CDR2 is SVGAGI. V gave up 3 bases and J gave up 0 bases, with 5 bases separating them. The CDR3 DNA follows: TGTGCCAGCAGTTATGCGGTGAACACTGAAGCTTTCTTT. Translating it yields CASSYAVNTEAFF.

In this sample, this clonotype turned up a few times. The J gene is TRBJ1-5, the V gene TRBV19; 10 nucleotides agree with TRBD1. Germline CDR1 LNHDA, CDR2 SQIVND (reference sequence). CDR3 length equals 13 residues. With V trimmed by 7 bases and J by 9 bases, 6 bases remained unmatched. The CDR3 region has the DNA TGTGCCAGTACCAGACAGGGGGCAGGGCCCCAGCATTTT. Its translation: CASTRQGAGPQHF.

The chain links TRBV12-3 or TRBV12-4 to TRBJ1-2, with 11 bases identical to TRBD1. The CDR3 length is 13 residues. Trimming took 6 bases from V and 9 from J; bases not matched to a gene: 6. In nucleotides, the CDR3 is TGTGCCAGCAGCAGGACAGGGGGCAAGAGCTACACCTTC. Translating it yields CASSRTGGKSYTF.

The V and J genes are TRBV7-2 and TRBJ2-7, with D tentatively TRBD1 (5 bases). This CDR3 spans 19 amino acids. Germline V CDR1 and CDR2: SGHTA, FQGNSA. V was pared by 0 bases and J by 5 bases, with 26 bases between. The CDR3 DNA is TGTGCCAGCAGCTTAGCCTCATCCCCAGGGTCAGATAAAGGCGACGAGCAGTACTTC. This sequence encodes CASSLASSPGSDKGDEQYF.

This clonotype was seen at least ten times. The rearrangement joins TRBV6-1 to TRBJ2-5; weak D call: TRBD2 (5 bases). The CDR3 runs 15 residues. V was trimmed by 3 bases and J by 5 bases, leaving 16 bases between them. CDR1 is MNHNS and CDR2 is SASEGT in the germline V gene. This CDR3 reads CASSEFREPFETQYF. CDR3 nucleotide sequence: TGTGCCAGCAGTGAGTTTAGGGAGCCATTCGAGACCCAGTACTTC.

This clonotype occurred many times. The rearrangement joins TRBV6-1 to TRBJ1-5; D call uncertain. The length of the CDR3 is 13 residues. V lost 3 bases to trimming and J lost 11 bases, with 14 bases between them. The germline gives CDR1 MNHNS, CDR2 SASEGT. Here the CDR3 DNA reads TGTGCCAGCAGTGACCTCCTCGGAGGGTCCCAGCATTTT. This gives the protein CASSDLLGGSQHF.

The chain links TRBV29-1 to TRBJ2-7; TRBD1 agrees at 7 bases. This CDR3 has 14 amino acids. Germline V gene sequence: CDR1 SQVTM, CDR2 ANQGSEA. V was clipped by 2 bases and J by 2 bases; unmatched bases: 6. CDR3 nucleotides: TGCAGCGTTGAAATAGGGACAGTTACCTACGAGCAGTACTTC. Protein: CSVEIGTVTYEQYF.

This clonotype was detected ten times or more. The J gene is TRBJ2-7, the V gene TRBV12-3 or TRBV12-4; D is possibly TRBD1 or TRBD2 (6 bases each). V was pared by 1 base and J by 7 bases, with 20 bases between. This CDR3 region has 16 residues. The CDR3 DNA reads TGTGCCAGCAGTTTAGGAATGGGGGGCGCCCGGGAGGAGCAGTACTTC. Protein product: CASSLGMGGAREEQYF.

This clonotype has a count of ten or more. This sequence joins TRBV29-1 and TRBJ1-1; D remains unclear. Germline CDR1 is SQVTM and CDR2 is ANQGSEA. Trimming removed 5 bases at V and 11 bases at J, with 18 bases between. The CDR3 is 12 residues long. CDR3 nucleotide sequence: TGCAGCGTTAAGGTCTTGGAGGTGGGGGCTTTCTTT. Translated, it gives CSVKVLEVGAFF.

DNA for the CDR3: TGTGCCAGCAGCTTAGCGAACCGGTGGGGAGCGGACGAGCAGTACTTC. Protein product: CASSLANRWGADEQYF. The V gene is TRBV11-1, the J gene TRBJ2-7; D perhaps matches TRBD2 (5 bases). The CDR3 loop spans 16 amino acids. V was pared by 0 bases and J by 5 bases, with 17 bases between. Germline V gene data show CDR1 as SGHAT and CDR2 as FQDESV (reference sequence).

This clonotype has just a few counts. This chain uses TRBV29-1 with TRBJ2-2; the D gene is possibly TRBD2 (6 bases). The CDR3 is made up of 13 amino acids. In germline, CDR1 is SQVTM, CDR2 ANQGSEA. The V end was cut by 8 bases, the J end by 1 base, with 11 bases between. In DNA, the CDR3 is TGCAGCTTCCGGGACTTGAACACCGGGGAGCTGTTTTTT. Protein: CSFRDLNTGELFF.

This clonotype was recorded many times. The V and J genes are TRBV18 and TRBJ1-2; 9 bases line up with TRBD1. The CDR3 has 13 amino acids. The V and J ends lost 6 bases and 6 bases, in that order; junction bases with no gene match: 5. The germline V gene has CDR1 KGHSH and CDR2 LQKENI. Here the CDR3 DNA reads TGTGCCAGCTCGCGGACAGGGGAAAATGGCTACACCTTC. It is translated as CASSRTGENGYTF.

This clonotype was counted many times. This chain links TRBV13 with TRBJ2-7, with a possible D match to TRBD1 (6 bases). Germline CDR1 and CDR2: PRHDT and FYEKMQ (reference sequence). The V gene lost 4 bases and the J gene lost 5 bases, with 12 bases spanning the gap. The CDR3 runs 13 residues. The CDR3 spells CASSSYRVHEQYF. The CDR3 bases are TGTGCCAGCAGCTCCTACAGGGTCCACGAGCAGTACTTC.

This clonotype has a count of ten or more. The CDR3 DNA reads as TGTGCCAGCAGCCAACTAGCGGGAGGTTACGAGCAGTACTTC. Residues: CASSQLAGGYEQYF. The V call is TRBV28, the J call TRBJ2-7; 12 nucleotides agree with TRBD2. The CDR3 consists of 14 residues. Looked up from germline, CDR1 is MDHEN and CDR2 is SYDVKM. The V gene end was trimmed by 6 bases and the J gene end by 4 bases; junction bases not matched to a gene: 4.

The sample holds a few counts of this clonotype. This sequence joins TRBV13 and TRBJ2-2, with D perhaps TRBD1 or TRBD2 (5 bases each). The CDR3 is 16 residues long. Germline CDR1 reads PRHDT; CDR2 reads FYEKMQ (reference sequence). Deletions cut 5 bases from V and 5 bases from J, with 18 bases between. DNA for the CDR3: TGTGCCAGCAGCGGAATTGGGGGATTTGAGACCGGGGAGCTGTTTTTT. Its translation: CASSGIGGFETGELFF.